Presented here are 12 T cell receptor beta chains from one specimen sequenced in a study of blood T cell repertoires in COVID-19. Clones were read by immunoSEQ multiplex PCR, and TCRdb kept only the in-frame ones, dropping some. The data contain 120,000 or so clones, 85% of them singletons. Sequenced input: peripheral blood. The receptor source for this set is a woman of 80 years or more with acute or convalescent COVID-19.

The chain is built from TRBV19 and TRBJ2-1; D unclear. Germline V gene lookup returns CDR1 LNHDA and CDR2 SQIVND (reference sequence). The V end was cut by 1 base, the J end by 4 bases, with 11 bases between. The CDR3 consists of 15 residues. The CDR3 DNA reads TGTGCCAGTAGTATAGCAGGAATTACGTACAATGAGCAGTTCTTC. Translated, it gives CASSIAGITYNEQFF.

This chain connects TRBV6-5 to TRBJ1-6, with D uncertain. This CDR3 spans 14 amino acids. Between the trimmed V and J ends, which lost 6 bases and 6 bases, there was a span of 12 bases. In germline, CDR1 is MNHEY, CDR2 SVGAGI. The CDR3 is CASSQQLLNSPLHF. As DNA, the CDR3 is TGTGCCAGCAGCCAACAGCTACTTAATTCACCCCTCCACTTT.

The chain recombines TRBV29-1 with TRBJ2-1, with D maybe TRBD1 (5 bases). Per germline, CDR1 SQVTM and CDR2 ANQGSEA. This CDR3 region has 12 residues. Between the trimmed V and J ends, which lost 3 bases and 8 bases, there was a span of 11 bases. CDR3 nucleotides: TGCAGCGTTGATTGGGGCCGGGATGAGCAGTTCTTC. Protein product: CSVDWGRDEQFF.

This chain connects TRBV7-2 to TRBJ2-3, with D hard to call. V gave up 4 bases and J gave up 2 bases, with 7 bases separating them. Germline V gene sequence: CDR1 SGHTA, CDR2 FQGNSA. The CDR3 sequence is 13 residues long. The CDR3 loop is CASSYRPTDTQYF. CDR3 nucleotide sequence: TGTGCCAGCAGCTACAGACCCACAGATACGCAGTATTTT. The full variable domain, completed using reference TRBV7-2 and TRBJ2-3, is GAGVSQSPSNKVTEKGKDVELRCDPISGHTALYWYRQSLGQGLEFLIYFQGNSAPDKSGLPSDRFSAERTGGSVSTLTIQRTQQEDSAVYLCASSYRPTDTQYFGPGTRLTVL.

The J gene is TRBJ2-7, the V gene TRBV6-5; 10 bases are a match to TRBD1. The germline CDR1 and CDR2 sequences are MNHEY and SVGAGI. The CDR3 sequence is 16 residues long. V dropped 2 bases and J dropped 1; count of bases not matched to a gene: 5. CDR3 DNA: TGTGCCAGCAGTTACGGTCGGGACAGGGGATCCTACGAGCAGTACTTC. It translates to CASSYGRDRGSYEQYF.

The genes are TRBV18 and TRBJ2-5; D not certain. The CDR3 sequence is 13 residues long. Germline CDR1 KGHSH, CDR2 LQKENI. V was trimmed by 3 bases and J by 3 bases, leaving 8 bases between them. This CDR3 reads CASSPSQKETQYF. The CDR3 DNA reads as TGTGCCAGCTCACCGTCACAAAAAGAGACCCAGTACTTC.

This chain connects TRBV5-1 to TRBJ1-2, with TRBD1 matching 8 bases. The V gene end was trimmed by 3 bases and the J gene end by 6 bases; junction bases not matched to a gene: 4. CDR3 size: 13 residues. Per germline, CDR1 SGHRS and CDR2 YFSETQ. The CDR3 region is CASSYGQGDGYTF. The CDR3, as DNA: TGCGCCAGCAGCTATGGACAGGGCGATGGCTACACCTTC.

The rearrangement joins TRBV7-9 to TRBJ1-3; D perhaps matches TRBD1 (5 bases). The length of the CDR3 is 16 residues. In germline, CDR1 is SEHNR, CDR2 FQNEAQ (reference sequence). V gave up 5 bases and J gave up 0 bases, with 14 bases separating them. In DNA form, the CDR3 reads TGTGCCAGCAGCCGATCGGGACTCAACTCTGGAAACACCATATATTTT. It translates to CASSRSGLNSGNTIYF.

J is TRBJ1-6 and V is TRBV5-1, with D maybe TRBD1 (6 bases). The V and J ends lost 4 bases and 8 bases respectively, with 13 bases between them. CDR3 length: 14 residues. CDR1 and CDR2 (germline): SGHRS, YFSETQ. The CDR3 sequence: CASSPGDGHSPLHF. The CDR3 nucleotides read TGCGCCAGCAGCCCAGGGGATGGTCATTCACCCCTCCACTTT.

The CDR3 region has the DNA TGTGCCAGCAGTCCCTCCGGGTTCGGCTACGAGCAGTACGTC. Translated: CASSPSGFGYEQYV. The V and J genes are TRBV2 and TRBJ2-7; D unclear. The V end was cut by 5 bases, the J end by 3 bases, with 14 bases between. This CDR3 is 14 amino acids long. The germline CDR1 and CDR2 sequences are SNHLY and FYNNEI.

The chain uses TRBV24-1 and TRBJ1-4, with TRBD1 matching over 7 bases. Germline lookup yields CDR1 KGHDR and CDR2 SFDVKD. The CDR3 contains 15 residues. J gave up 8 bases and V 4 bases, and 9 bases lay outside the gene matches. The DNA of the CDR3 is TGTGCCACCAGTGACCCGACAGGGTCTGGAGAAAAACTGTTTTTT. This encodes CATSDPTGSGEKLFF.

The chain couples TRBV1 to TRBJ2-7; TRBD1 was called by the table and not checked on the DNA. TRBV1 is a recognized pseudogene. The CDR3 contains 17 residues. The CDR3 here is CTSSQDMAGGAPYEQYV. The DNA for the CDR3 is TGCACCAGCAGCCAAGATATGGCAGGGGGCGCCCCCTACGAGCAGTACGTC.